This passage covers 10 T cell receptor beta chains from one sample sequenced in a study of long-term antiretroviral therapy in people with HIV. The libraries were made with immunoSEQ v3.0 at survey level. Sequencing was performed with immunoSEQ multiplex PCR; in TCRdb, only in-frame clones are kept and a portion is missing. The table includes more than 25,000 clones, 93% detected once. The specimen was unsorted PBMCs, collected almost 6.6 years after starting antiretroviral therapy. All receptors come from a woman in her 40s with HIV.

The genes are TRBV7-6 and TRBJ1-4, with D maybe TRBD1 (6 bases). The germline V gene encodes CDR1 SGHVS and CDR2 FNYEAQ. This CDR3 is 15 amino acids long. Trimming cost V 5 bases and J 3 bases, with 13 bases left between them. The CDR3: CASSIQGFPNEKLFF. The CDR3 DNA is TGTGCCAGCAGCATACAGGGATTTCCTAATGAAAAACTGTTTTTT.

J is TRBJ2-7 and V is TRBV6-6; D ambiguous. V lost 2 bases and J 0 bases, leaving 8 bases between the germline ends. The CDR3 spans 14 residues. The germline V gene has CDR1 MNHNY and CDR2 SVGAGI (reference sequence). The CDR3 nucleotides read TGTGCCAGCAGTTACCGTCCTAACTCCTACGAGCAGTACTTC. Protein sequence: CASSYRPNSYEQYF.

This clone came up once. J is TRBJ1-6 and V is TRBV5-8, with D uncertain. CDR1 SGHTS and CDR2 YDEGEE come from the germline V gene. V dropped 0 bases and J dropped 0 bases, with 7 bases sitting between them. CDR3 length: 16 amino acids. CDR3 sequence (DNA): TGTGCCAGCAGCTTGGACAGAAGCTCCTATAATTCACCCCTCCACTTT. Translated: CASSLDRSSYNSPLHF. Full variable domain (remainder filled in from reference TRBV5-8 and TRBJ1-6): EAGVTQSPTHLIKTRGQQATLRCSPISGHTSVYWYQQALGLGLQFLLWYDEGEERNRGNFPPRFSGRQFPNYSSELNVNALELEDSALYLCASSLDRSSYNSPLHFGNGTRLTVT.

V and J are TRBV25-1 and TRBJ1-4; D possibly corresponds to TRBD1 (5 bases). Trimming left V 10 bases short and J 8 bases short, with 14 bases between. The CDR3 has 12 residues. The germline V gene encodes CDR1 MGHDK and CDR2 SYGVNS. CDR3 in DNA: TGTGCCACCTCCGGGGGGTCGGAAAAACTGTTTTTT. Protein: CATSGGSEKLFF.

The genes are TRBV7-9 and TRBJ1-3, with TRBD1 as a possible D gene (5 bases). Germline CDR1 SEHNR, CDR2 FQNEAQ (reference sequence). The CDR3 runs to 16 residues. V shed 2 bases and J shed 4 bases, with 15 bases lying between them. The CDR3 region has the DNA TGTGCCAGCAGCTTATCCAGGGCATCGAACGGAAACACCATATATTTT. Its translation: CASSLSRASNGNTIYF.

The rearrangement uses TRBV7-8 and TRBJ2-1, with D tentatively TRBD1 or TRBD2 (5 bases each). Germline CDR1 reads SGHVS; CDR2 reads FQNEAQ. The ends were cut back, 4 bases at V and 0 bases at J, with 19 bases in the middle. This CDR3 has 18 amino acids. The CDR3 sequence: CASSSSLTGTFSYNEQFF. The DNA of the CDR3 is TGTGCCAGCAGCTCCTCACTCACCGGGACCTTCTCCTACAATGAGCAGTTCTTC.

CDR3 in amino acids: CASGPNYGYTF. The DNA of the CDR3 is TGTGCCAGCGGACCGAACTATGGCTACACCTTC. The chain links TRBV19 to TRBJ1-2; no definite D call. The CDR3 consists of 11 residues. Germline V gene lookup returns CDR1 LNHDA and CDR2 SQIVND (reference sequence). V lost 9 bases to trimming and J lost 2 bases, with 7 bases between them. The whole variable domain, filled in from reference TRBV19 and TRBJ1-2, reads DGGITQSPKYLFRKEGQNVTLSCEQNLNHDAMYWYRQDPGQGLRLIYYSQIVNDFQKGDIAEGYSVSREKKESFPLTVTSAQKNPTAFYLCASGPNYGYTFGSGTRLTVV.

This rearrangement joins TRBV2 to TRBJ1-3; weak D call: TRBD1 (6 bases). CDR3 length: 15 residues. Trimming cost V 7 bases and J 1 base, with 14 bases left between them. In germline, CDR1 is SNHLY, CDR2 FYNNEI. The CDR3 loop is CASTLGAGSGNTIYF. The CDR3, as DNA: TGTGCCAGCACCCTGGGGGCTGGGTCTGGAAACACCATATATTTT.

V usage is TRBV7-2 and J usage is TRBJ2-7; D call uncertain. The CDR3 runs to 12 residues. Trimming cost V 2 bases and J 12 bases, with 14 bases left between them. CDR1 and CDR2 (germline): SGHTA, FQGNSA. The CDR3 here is CASSLITGPRYF. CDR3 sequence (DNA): TGTGCCAGCAGCTTAATTACGGGCCCCAGGTACTTC.

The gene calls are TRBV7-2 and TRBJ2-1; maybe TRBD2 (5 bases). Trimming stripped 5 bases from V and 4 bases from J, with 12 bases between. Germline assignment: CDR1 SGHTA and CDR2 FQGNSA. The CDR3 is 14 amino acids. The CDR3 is CASSPVTGYNEQFF. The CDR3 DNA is TGTGCCAGCAGCCCTGTGACGGGGTACAATGAGCAGTTCTTC.